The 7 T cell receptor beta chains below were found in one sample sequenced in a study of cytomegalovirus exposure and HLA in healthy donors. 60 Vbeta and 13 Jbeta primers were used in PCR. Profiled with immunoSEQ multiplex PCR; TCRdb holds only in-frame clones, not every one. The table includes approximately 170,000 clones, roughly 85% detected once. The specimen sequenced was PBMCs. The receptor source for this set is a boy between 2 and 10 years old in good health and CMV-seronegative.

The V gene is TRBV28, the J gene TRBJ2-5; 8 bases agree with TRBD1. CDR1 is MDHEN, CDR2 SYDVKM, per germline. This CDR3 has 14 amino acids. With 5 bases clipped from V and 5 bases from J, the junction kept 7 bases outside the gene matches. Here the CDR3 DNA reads TGTGCCAGCAGTCCGAAGACAGGGGATGAGACCCAGTACTTC. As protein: CASSPKTGDETQYF.

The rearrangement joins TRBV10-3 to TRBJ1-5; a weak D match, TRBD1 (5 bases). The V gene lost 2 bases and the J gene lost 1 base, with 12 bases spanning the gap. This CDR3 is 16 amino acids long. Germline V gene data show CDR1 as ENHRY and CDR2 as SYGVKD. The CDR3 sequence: CAISEIHRQSNQPQHF. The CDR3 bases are TGTGCCATCAGTGAGATTCACAGGCAGAGCAATCAGCCCCAGCATTTT.

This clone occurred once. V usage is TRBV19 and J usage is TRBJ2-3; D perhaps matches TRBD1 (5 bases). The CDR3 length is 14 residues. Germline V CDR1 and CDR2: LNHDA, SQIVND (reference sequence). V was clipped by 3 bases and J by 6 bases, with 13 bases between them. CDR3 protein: CASSMLSPGDTQYF. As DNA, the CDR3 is TGTGCCAGTAGTATGCTCAGCCCAGGGGATACGCAGTATTTT.

The CDR3 sequence: CASRPDRGYGYTF. CDR3 in DNA: TGTGCCAGCAGGCCCGACAGGGGATATGGCTACACCTTC. This chain uses TRBV28 with TRBJ1-2; 8 bases align to TRBD1. The CDR3 is 13 amino acids. CDR1 MDHEN and CDR2 SYDVKM come from the germline V gene. V gave up 6 bases and J gave up 5 bases; unmatched junction bases: 5.

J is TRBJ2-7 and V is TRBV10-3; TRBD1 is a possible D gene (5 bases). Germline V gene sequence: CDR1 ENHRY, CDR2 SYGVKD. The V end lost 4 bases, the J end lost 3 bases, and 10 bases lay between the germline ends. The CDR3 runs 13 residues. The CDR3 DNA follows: TGTGCCATCAGTGCCCGACAGAGCTACGAGCAGTACGTC. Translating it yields CAISARQSYEQYV.

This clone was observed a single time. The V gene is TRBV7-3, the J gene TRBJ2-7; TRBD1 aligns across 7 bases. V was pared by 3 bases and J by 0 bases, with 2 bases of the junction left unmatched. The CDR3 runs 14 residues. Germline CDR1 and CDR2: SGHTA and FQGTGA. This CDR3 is CASSLTGTSYEQYF. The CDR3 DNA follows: TGTGCCAGCAGCTTGACAGGGACCTCCTACGAGCAGTACTTC.

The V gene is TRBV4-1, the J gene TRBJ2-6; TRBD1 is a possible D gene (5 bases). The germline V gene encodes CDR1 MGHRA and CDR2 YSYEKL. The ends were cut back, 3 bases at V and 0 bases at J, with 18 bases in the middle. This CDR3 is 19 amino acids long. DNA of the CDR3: TGCGCCAGCAGCCATTGGGGTCAGGGATTAAACTCTGGGGCCAACGTCCTGACTTTC. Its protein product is CASSHWGQGLNSGANVLTF.